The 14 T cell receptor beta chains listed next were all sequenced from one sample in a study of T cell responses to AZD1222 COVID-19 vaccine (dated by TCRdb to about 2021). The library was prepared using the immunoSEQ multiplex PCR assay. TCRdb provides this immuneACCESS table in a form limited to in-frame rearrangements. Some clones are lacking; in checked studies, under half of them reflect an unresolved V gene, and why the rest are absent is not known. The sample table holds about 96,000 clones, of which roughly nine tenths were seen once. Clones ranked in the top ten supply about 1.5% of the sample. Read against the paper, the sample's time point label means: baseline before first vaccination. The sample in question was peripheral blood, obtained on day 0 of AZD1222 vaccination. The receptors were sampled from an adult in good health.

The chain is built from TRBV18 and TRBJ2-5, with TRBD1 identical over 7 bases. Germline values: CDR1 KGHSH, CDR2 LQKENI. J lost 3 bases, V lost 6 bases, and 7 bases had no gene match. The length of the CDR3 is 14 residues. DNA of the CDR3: TGTGCCAGCTCTCTTGGACAGGCGGAAGAGACCCAGTACTTC. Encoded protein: CASSLGQAEETQYF.

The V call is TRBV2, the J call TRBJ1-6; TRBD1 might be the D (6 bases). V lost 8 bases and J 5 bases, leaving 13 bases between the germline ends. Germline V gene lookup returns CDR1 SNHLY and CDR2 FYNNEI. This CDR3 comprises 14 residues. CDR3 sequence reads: CASGTGTHNSPLHF. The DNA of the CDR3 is TGTGCCAGCGGAACAGGGACCCATAATTCACCCCTCCACTTT.

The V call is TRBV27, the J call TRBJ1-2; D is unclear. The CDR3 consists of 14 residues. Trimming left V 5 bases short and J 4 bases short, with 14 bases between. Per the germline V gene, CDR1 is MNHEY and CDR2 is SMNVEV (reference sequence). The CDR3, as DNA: TGTGCCAGCAGTCCCCGGTCGGAGCTCTATGGCTACACCTTC. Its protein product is CASSPRSELYGYTF.

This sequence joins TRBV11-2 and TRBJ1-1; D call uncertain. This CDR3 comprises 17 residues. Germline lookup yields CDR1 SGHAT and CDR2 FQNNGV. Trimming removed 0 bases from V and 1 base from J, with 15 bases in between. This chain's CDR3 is CASSLDYAWAGNTEAFF. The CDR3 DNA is TGTGCCAGCAGCTTAGATTACGCATGGGCGGGGAACACTGAAGCTTTCTTT.

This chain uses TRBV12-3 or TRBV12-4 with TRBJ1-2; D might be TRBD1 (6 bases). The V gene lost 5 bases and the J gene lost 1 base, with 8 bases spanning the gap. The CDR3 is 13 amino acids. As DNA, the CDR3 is TGTGCCAGCAGTGTACAGGGTAACTATGGCTACACCTTC. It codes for CASSVQGNYGYTF.

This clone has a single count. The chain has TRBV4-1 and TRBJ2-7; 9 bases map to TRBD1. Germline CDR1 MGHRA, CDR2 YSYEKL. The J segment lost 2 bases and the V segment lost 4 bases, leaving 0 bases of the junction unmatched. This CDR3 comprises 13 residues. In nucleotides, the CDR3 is TGCGCCAGCAGCCGGGACAGGGCCTACGAGCAGTACTTC. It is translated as CASSRDRAYEQYF.

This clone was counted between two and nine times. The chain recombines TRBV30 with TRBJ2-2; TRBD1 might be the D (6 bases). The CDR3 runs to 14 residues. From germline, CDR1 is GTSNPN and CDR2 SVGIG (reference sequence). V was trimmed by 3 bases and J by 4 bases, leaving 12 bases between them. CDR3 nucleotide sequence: TGTGCCTGGAGACACAGGGCGGGCACCGGGGAGCTGTTTTTT. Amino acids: CAWRHRAGTGELFF.

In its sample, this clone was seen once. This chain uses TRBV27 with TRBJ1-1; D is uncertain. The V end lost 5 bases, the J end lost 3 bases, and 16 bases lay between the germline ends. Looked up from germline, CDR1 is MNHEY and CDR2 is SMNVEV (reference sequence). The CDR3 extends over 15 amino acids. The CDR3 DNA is TGTGCCAGCAGTCCCTATGCTGGTGGCTACACTGAAGCTTTCTTT. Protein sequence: CASSPYAGGYTEAFF.

CDR3 in amino acids: CASSPPTGGTDTQYF. In DNA, the CDR3 is TGTGCCAGCTCACCACCTACAGGAGGAACAGATACGCAGTATTTT. The chain has TRBV18 and TRBJ2-3; D may be TRBD1 or TRBD2 (5 bases each). V gave up 0 bases and J gave up 3 bases, with 10 bases separating them. CDR3 size: 15 residues. Germline values: CDR1 KGHSH, CDR2 LQKENI.

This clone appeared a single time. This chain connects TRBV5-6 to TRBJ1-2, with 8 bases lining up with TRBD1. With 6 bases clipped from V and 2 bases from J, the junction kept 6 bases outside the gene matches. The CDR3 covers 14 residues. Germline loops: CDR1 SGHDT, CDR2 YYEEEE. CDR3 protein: CASTRDRKNYGYTF. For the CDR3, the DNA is TGTGCCAGCACCCGGGACAGGAAAAACTATGGCTACACCTTC.

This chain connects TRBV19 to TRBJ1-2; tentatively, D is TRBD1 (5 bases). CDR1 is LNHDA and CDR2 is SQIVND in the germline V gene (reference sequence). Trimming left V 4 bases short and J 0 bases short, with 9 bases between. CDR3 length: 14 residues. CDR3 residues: CASSTGPANYGYTF. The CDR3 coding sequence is TGTGCCAGTAGTACAGGGCCCGCTAACTATGGCTACACCTTC.

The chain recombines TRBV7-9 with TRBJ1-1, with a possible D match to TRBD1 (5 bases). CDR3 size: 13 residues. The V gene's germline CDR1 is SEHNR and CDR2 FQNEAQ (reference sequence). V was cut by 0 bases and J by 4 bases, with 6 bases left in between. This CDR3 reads CASSLAGTTEAFF. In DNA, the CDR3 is TGTGCCAGCAGCTTAGCTGGGACCACTGAAGCTTTCTTT.

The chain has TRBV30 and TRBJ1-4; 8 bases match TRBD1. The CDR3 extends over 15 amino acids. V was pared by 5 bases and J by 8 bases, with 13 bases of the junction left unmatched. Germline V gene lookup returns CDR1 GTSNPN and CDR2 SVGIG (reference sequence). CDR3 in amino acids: CAWATSQGVGEKLFF. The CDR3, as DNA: TGTGCCTGGGCAACCTCACAGGGGGTAGGAGAAAAACTGTTTTTT. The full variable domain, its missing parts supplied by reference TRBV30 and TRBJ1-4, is SQTIHQWPATLVQPVGSPLSLECTVEGTSNPNLYWYRQAAGRGLQLLFYSVGIGQISSEVPQNLSASRPQDRQFILSSKKLLLSDSGFYLCAWATSQGVGEKLFFGSGTQLSVL.

Written as DNA, the CDR3 is TGCGCCAGCAGCTTAGCGGGGGGAGATACGCAGTATTTT. It codes for CASSLAGGDTQYF. The J gene is TRBJ2-3, the V gene TRBV5-1; 9 nucleotides line up with TRBD2. The CDR3 runs to 13 residues. Trimming at V came to 2 bases and at J to 5 bases, leaving 0 bases not matched to a gene. Germline V CDR1 and CDR2: SGHRS, YFSETQ. Variable domain in full (rest from reference TRBV5-1 and TRBJ2-3): KAGVTQTPRYLIKTRGQQVTLSCSPISGHRSVSWYQQTPGQGLQFLFEYFSETQRNKGNFPGRFSGRQFSNSRSEMNVSTLELGDSALYLCASSLAGGDTQYFGPGTRLTVL.